What follows are 10 T cell receptor beta chains derived from one specimen sequenced in a study of shared clonotypes between healthy human individuals. Repertoires were generated with immunoSEQ multiplex PCR, while TCRdb's copy carries only in-frame clones and drops some. The data contain nearly 750,000 clones, 55% to 80% of them singletons. Specimen: memory CD4+ T cells sorted from blood. Subset in this sample: CD45RA-negative fraction. The receptors were gathered from a woman in her 30s in good health.

V is TRBV7-2 and J is TRBJ2-1, with a tentative D call TRBD2 (5 bases). The CDR3 runs 18 residues. V gave up 2 bases and J gave up 3 bases, with 20 bases separating them. Germline V CDR1 and CDR2: SGHTA, FQGNSA. The CDR3 sequence: CASSLSRPGTVRYNEQFF. DNA for the CDR3: TGTGCCAGCAGCTTAAGTCGGCCGGGAACCGTTCGCTACAATGAGCAGTTCTTC.

The table lists this clone with many counts. This sequence joins TRBV6-1 and TRBJ2-7, with 7 bases lining up with TRBD2. The CDR3 is 16 amino acids. Germline CDR1 and CDR2: MNHNS and SASEGT. After removal of 2 bases from V and 4 bases from J, the junction contained 11 bases not matched to a gene. The CDR3 protein is CASSEYGSGNTYEQYF. The CDR3 DNA follows: TGTGCCAGCAGTGAATATGGGAGCGGGAATACGTACGAGCAGTACTTC.

The chain combines TRBV7-9 with TRBJ2-7; unclear D gene. CDR3 length equals 12 residues. Looked up from germline, CDR1 is SEHNR and CDR2 is FQNEAQ (reference sequence). V was clipped by 3 bases and J by 4 bases, with 7 bases between them. The CDR3 sequence: CASSFSRYEQYF. DNA of the CDR3: TGTGCCAGCAGCTTCTCAAGATACGAGCAGTACTTC.

This clone was seen more than once but under ten times. The chain links TRBV21-1 to TRBJ2-1; the table's D call, TRBD1, has no DNA check behind it. TRBV21-1 counts as a pseudogene. The CDR3 runs 16 residues. The CDR3: CASSKVWLHDYNEQFF. The DNA of the CDR3 is TGTGCCAGCAGCAAAGTCTGGCTCCACGACTACAATGAGCAGTTCTTC.

This clone came up a few times. This chain links TRBV5-1 with TRBJ1-2; 8 positions agree with TRBD1. Germline CDR1 reads SGHRS; CDR2 reads YFSETQ. V shed 2 bases, J shed 8 bases, and the junction held 11 bases outside the gene matches. The CDR3 runs to 15 residues. This chain's CDR3 is CASSLEAGTGRGYTF. For the CDR3, the DNA is TGCGCCAGCAGCTTAGAAGCCGGGACAGGACGCGGCTACACCTTC.

The rearrangement uses TRBV28 and TRBJ1-5, with 9 bases that match TRBD1. Trimming removed 5 bases from V and 7 bases from J; junction bases left unmatched: 15. Germline V gene data show CDR1 as MDHEN and CDR2 as SYDVKM. This CDR3 comprises 17 residues. The CDR3 spells CASSLRGRDRVGQPQHF. CDR3 DNA: TGTGCCAGCAGTCTGAGAGGCCGGGACAGGGTCGGACAGCCCCAGCATTTT.

The V call is TRBV7-2, the J call TRBJ1-5; D ambiguous. V was trimmed by 4 bases and J by 4 bases, leaving 14 bases between them. Germline V CDR1 and CDR2: SGHTA, FQGNSA. The CDR3 runs to 15 residues. The CDR3 bases are TGTGCCAGCAGCTCAGAGGCACTGACAAATCAGCCCCAGCATTTT. Translation gives CASSSEALTNQPQHF.

This clone occurred a few times. This sequence joins TRBV6-4 and TRBJ1-5; D unresolved. The CDR3 extends over 14 amino acids. The germline V and J ends were trimmed by 8 bases and 2 bases, with 13 bases remaining between them. CDR1 MRHNA and CDR2 SNTAGT come from the germline V gene. CDR3 nucleotides: TGTGCCAGCTGCGTCATCAGACGCAATCAGCCCCAGCATTTT. Encoded protein: CASCVIRRNQPQHF.

This clone occurred once. The CDR3 region is CASSYPGESTDTQYF. CDR3 nucleotides: TGTGCCAGCAGCTATCCAGGGGAATCCACAGATACGCAGTATTTT. V is TRBV5-5 and J is TRBJ2-3, with D possibly being TRBD1 (6 bases). Germline V gene lookup returns CDR1 SGHKS and CDR2 YYEKEE (reference sequence). Between the trimmed V and J ends, which lost 3 bases and 2 bases, there was a span of 13 bases. This CDR3 contains 15 residues.

The chain is built from TRBV7-2 and TRBJ1-1; weak D call: TRBD1 (6 bases). V was cut by 3 bases and J by 5 bases, with 13 bases left in between. Germline assignment: CDR1 SGHTA and CDR2 FQGNSA. This CDR3 comprises 14 residues. The CDR3 sequence is CASSFSGGGTEAFF. The CDR3 region has the DNA TGTGCCAGCAGCTTCTCGGGAGGGGGAACTGAAGCTTTCTTT.